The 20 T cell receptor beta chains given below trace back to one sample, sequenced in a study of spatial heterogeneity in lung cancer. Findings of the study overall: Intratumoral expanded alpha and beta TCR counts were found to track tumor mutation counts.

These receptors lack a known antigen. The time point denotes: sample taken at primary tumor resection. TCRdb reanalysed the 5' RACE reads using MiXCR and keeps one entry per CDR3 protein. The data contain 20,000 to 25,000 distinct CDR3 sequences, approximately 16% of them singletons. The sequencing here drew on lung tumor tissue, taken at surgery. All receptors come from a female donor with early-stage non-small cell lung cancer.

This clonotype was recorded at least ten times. The CDR3 reads CASSSTGTGNSGANVLTF. CDR3 DNA sequence: TGTGCCAGCTCATCTACCGGGACAGGGAACTCTGGGGCCAACGTCCTGACTTTC. The V gene is TRBV18, the J gene TRBJ2-6; the match to TRBD1 covers 9 bases. V shed 5 bases and J 0 bases; nucleotides not matched to a gene: 8. Germline V gene lookup returns CDR1 KGHSH and CDR2 LQKENI. This CDR3 comprises 18 residues.

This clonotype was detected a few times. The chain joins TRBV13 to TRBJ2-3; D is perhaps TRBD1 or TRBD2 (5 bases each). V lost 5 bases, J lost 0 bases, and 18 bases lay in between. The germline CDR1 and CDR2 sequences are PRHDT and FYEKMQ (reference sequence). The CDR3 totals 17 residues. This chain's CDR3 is CASSPIGGALSTDTQYF. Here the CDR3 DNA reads TGTGCCAGCAGCCCCATTGGGGGAGCGCTTAGCACAGATACGCAGTATTTT.

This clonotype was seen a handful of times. The CDR3 protein is CASSPHRDRAYEQFF. The CDR3 region has the DNA TGTGCCAGCAGCCCCCACCGGGACAGGGCTTATGAGCAGTTCTTC. The V and J genes are TRBV9 and TRBJ2-1; 9 positions agree with TRBD1. Germline V gene data show CDR1 as SGDLS and CDR2 as YYNGEE. The CDR3 length is 15 residues. The trim removed 4 bases at V and 8 bases at J, leaving 10 bases unmatched.

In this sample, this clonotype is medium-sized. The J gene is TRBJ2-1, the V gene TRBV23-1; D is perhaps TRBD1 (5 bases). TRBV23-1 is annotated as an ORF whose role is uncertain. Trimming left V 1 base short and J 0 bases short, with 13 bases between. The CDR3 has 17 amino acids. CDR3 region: CASSQFLDTSSYNEQFF. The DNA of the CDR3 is TGCGCCAGCAGTCAATTTTTGGACACCAGCTCCTACAATGAGCAGTTCTTC.

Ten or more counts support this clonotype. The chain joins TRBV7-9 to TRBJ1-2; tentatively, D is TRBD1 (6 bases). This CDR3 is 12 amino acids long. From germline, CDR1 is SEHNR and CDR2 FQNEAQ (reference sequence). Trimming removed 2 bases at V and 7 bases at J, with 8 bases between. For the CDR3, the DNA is TGTGCCAGCAGCTTATCAGGGGCTGGCTACACCTTC. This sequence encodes CASSLSGAGYTF.

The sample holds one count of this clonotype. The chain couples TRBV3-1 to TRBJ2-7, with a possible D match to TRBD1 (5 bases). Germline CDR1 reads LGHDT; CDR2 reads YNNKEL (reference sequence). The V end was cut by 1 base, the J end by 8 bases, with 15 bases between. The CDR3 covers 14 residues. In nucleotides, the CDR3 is TGTGCCAGCAGCCAAGTTGCTATAGGGGTAAAGCAGTACTTC. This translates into CASSQVAIGVKQYF.

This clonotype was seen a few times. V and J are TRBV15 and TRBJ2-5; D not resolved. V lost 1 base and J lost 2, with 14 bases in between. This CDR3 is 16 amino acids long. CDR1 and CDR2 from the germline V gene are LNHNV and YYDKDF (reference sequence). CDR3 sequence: CATSRGVTAPQETQYF. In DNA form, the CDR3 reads TGTGCCACCAGCAGAGGGGTAACAGCTCCTCAAGAGACCCAGTACTTC.

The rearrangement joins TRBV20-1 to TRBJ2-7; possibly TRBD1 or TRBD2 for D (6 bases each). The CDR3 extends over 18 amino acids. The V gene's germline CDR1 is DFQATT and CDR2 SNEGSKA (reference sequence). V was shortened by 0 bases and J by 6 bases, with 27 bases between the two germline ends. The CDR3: CSARDLFSQTGGLREQYF. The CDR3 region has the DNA TGCAGTGCTAGAGATCTTTTCTCACAGACAGGAGGGCTGCGCGAGCAGTACTTC.

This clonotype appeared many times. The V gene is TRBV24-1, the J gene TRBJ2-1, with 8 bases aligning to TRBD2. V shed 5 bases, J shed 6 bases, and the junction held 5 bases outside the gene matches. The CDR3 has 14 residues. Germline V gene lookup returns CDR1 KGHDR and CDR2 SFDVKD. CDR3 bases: TGTGCCACCAGTGCGAACGGGAGGGCCAATGAGCAGTTCTTC. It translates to CATSANGRANEQFF.

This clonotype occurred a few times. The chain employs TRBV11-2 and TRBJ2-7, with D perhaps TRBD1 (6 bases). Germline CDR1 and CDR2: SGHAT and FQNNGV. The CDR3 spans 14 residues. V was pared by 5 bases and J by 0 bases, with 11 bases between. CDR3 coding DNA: TGTGCCAGCAGCAAACGACAGGACTCCTACGAGCAGTACTTC. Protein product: CASSKRQDSYEQYF. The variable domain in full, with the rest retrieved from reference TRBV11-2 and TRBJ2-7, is EAGVAQSPRYKIIEKRQSVAFWCNPISGHATLYWYQQILGQGPKLLIQFQNNGVVDDSQLPKDRFSAERLKGVDSTLKIQPAKLEDSAVYLCASSKRQDSYEQYFGPGTRLTVT.

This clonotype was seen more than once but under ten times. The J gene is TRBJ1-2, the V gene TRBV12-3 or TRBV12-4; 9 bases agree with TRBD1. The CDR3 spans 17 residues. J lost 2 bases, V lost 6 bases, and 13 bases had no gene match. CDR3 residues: CASRDTGGSPLNYGYTF. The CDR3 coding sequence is TGTGCCAGCAGAGATACAGGGGGCTCTCCCCTAAACTATGGCTACACCTTC.

CDR3 nucleotide sequence: TGTGCCAGCAGTGAATTCAGCGGCTCCTTAGCCAAAAACATTCAGTACTTC. This sequence encodes CASSEFSGSLAKNIQYF. The rearrangement joins TRBV6-1 to TRBJ2-4, with D perhaps matching TRBD2 (5 bases). Germline V lookup: CDR1 MNHNS, CDR2 SASEGT. The germline V and J ends were trimmed by 2 bases and 0 bases, with 14 bases remaining between them. The CDR3 extends over 17 amino acids.

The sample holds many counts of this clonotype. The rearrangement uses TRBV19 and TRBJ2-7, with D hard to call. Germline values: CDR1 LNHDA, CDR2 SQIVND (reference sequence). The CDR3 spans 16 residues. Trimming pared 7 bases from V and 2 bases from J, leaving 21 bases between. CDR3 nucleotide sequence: TGTGCCAGTACTCGAGGTCCCGGCCGTGGGACCTACGAGCAGTACTTC. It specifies CASTRGPGRGTYEQYF.

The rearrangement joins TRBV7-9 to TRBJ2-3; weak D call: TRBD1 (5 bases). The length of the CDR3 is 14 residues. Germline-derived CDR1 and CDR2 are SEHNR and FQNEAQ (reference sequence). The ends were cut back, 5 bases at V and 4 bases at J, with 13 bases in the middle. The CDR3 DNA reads TGTGCCAGCAGCGGGGCTATCACCCCAGATACGCAGTATTTT. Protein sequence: CASSGAITPDTQYF.

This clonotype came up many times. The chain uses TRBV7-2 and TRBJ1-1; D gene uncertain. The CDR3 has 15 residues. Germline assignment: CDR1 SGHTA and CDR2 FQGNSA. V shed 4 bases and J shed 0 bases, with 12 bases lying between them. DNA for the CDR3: TGTGCCAGCAGCTCCCAAGCAGGCCTGAACACTGAAGCTTTCTTT. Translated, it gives CASSSQAGLNTEAFF.

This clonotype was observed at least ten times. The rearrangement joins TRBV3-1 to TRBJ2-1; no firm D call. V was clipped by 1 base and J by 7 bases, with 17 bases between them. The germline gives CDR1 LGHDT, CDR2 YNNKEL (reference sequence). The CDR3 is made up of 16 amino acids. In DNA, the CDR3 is TGTGCCAGCAGCCAAGTCCACTCCTTCACGGGTAATGAGCAGTTCTTC. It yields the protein CASSQVHSFTGNEQFF.

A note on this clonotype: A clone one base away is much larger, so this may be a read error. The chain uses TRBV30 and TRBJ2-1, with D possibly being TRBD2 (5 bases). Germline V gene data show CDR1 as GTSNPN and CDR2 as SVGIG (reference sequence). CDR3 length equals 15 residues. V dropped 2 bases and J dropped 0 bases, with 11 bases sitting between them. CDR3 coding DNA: TGTGCCTGGAGTCATATTGGGAGCTCCTACAATGAGCAGTTCTTC. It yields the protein CAWSHIGSSYNEQFF.

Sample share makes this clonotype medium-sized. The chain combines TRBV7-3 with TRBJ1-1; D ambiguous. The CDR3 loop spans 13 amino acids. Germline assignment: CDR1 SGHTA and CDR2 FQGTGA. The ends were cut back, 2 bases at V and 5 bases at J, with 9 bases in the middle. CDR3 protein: CASSLRAETEAFF. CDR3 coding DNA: TGTGCCAGCAGCTTACGAGCAGAAACTGAAGCTTTCTTT. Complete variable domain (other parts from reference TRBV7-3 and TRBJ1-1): GAGVSQTPSNKVTEKGKYVELRCDPISGHTALYWYRQSLGQGPEFLIYFQGTGAADDSGLPNDRFFAVRPEGSVSTLKIQRTERGDSAVYLCASSLRAETEAFFGQGTRLTVV.

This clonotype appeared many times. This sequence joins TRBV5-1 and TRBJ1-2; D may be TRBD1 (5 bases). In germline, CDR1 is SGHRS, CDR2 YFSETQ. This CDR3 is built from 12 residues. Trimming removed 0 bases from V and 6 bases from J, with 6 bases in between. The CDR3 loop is CASSLVGDGYTF. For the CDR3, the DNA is TGCGCCAGCAGCTTGGTGGGGGATGGCTACACCTTC.

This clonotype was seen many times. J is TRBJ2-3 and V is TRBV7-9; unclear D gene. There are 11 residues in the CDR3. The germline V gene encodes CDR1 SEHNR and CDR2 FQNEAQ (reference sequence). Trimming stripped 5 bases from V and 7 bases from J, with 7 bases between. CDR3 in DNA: TGTGCCAGCAGCCCTCAGAATACGCAGTATTTT. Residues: CASSPQNTQYF. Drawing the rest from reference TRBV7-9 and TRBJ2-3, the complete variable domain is DTGVSQNPRHKITKRGQNVTFRCDPISEHNRLYWYRQTLGQGPEFLTYFQNEAQLEKSRLLSDRFSAERPKGSFSTLEIQRTEQGDSAMYLCASSPQNTQYFGPGTRLTVL.